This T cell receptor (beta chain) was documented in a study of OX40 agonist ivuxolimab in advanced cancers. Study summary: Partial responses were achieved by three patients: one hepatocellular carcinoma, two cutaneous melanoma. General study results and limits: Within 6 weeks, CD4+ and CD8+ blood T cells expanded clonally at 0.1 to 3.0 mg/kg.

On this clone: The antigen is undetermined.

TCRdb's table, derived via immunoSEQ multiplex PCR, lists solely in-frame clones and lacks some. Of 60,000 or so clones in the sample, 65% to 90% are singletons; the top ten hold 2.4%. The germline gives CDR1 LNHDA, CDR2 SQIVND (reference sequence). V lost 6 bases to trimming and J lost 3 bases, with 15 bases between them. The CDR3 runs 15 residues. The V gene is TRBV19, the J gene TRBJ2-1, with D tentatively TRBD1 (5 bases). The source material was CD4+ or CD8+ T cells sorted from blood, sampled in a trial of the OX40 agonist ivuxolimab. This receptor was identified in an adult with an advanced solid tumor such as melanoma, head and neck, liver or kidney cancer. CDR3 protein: CASRDPLDSYNEQFF. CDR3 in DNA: TGTGCCAGTAGAGACCCTCTCGACAGCTACAATGAGCAGTTCTTC.